The 2 T cell receptor beta chains below come from one sample, sequenced in a study of OX40 agonist ivuxolimab in advanced cancers. Generated by immunoSEQ multiplex PCR, the TCRdb table keeps only in-frame clones and is missing some. Of 45,000 to 60,000 clones in the sample, 60% to 80% were seen once. The source material was CD4+ or CD8+ T cells sorted from blood, sampled in a trial of the OX40 agonist ivuxolimab. The receptors shown here come from an adult with an advanced solid tumor such as melanoma, head and neck, liver or kidney cancer.

In its sample, this clone was seen once. The chain couples TRBV13 to TRBJ2-5; D remains ambiguous. The DNA matches TRBJ2-7 better at its end, which makes the J call doubtful. CDR1 is PRHDT, CDR2 FYEKMQ, per germline (reference sequence). There are 12 residues in the CDR3. The DNA of the CDR3 is TGTGCCAGCAGCTTTACACCCTACGAGCAGTACTTC. It specifies CASSFTPYEQYF.

This chain uses TRBV5-1 with TRBJ2-5; the D call may be TRBD1 or TRBD2 (5 bases each). CDR3 length: 18 residues. The V gene's germline CDR1 is SGHRS and CDR2 YFSETQ. The V gene lost 0 bases and the J gene lost 2 bases, with 20 bases spanning the gap. The chain's CDR3 is CASSLEGSWTVFQETQYF. CDR3 nucleotide sequence: TGCGCCAGCAGCTTGGAGGGGAGCTGGACCGTCTTTCAAGAGACCCAGTACTTC.